This T cell receptor (beta chain) came from a study of cytotoxic CD8 clonotypes in ibrutinib-treated CLL. About the study: Patients gave response samples after a median approximately eleven months of treatment, range 6 to 36.

The protocol was immunoSEQ multiplex PCR, while the TCRdb copy is restricted to in-frame clones and leaves out a portion. The repertoire has around 150,000 clones, 88% of them found once; the top ten carry about 2.9%. Trimming removed 7 bases from V and 3 bases from J; junction bases left unmatched: 5. Germline V gives CDR1 SQVTM, CDR2 ANQGSEA. The CDR3 covers 13 residues. Here the sequenced sample was PBMCs, taken at disease progression, from a patient treated with ibrutinib. The TCR sequence derives from a human donor with chronic lymphocytic leukemia. V usage is TRBV29-1 and J usage is TRBJ1-4, with 7 positions matching TRBD1. The CDR3 DNA follows: TGCAGCGCCAATCAGGGGGCTAATGAAAAACTGTTTTTT. It codes for CSANQGANEKLFF.